This T cell receptor beta chain was sequenced during a study of cytomegalovirus exposure and HLA in healthy donors. Study conclusions and caveats: Per a later analysis, HLA-associated TCR beta chains showed more clonal expansion than other, equally common TCR beta chains. Prediction of most subjects' HLA-A and HLA-B alleles by TCR beta sequences was reportedly accurate.

CDR3 size: 15 residues. In germline, CDR1 is MNHEY, CDR2 SMNVEV (reference sequence). The V and J ends lost 4 bases and 1 base respectively, with 10 bases between them. Vbeta (60) and Jbeta (13) primers were used in the PCR. Here immunoSEQ multiplex PCR was the method, and the copy in TCRdb shows in-frame clones only, minus some. The table records some 150,000 clones, roughly 83% of them present only once. Remarks on this clone: What it recognizes is unknown.

Material for sequencing was PBMCs. This TCR derives from a human donor in good health. The chain recombines TRBV27 with TRBJ1-4, with D tentatively TRBD1 (5 bases). CDR3 sequence (DNA): TGTGCCAGCAGTTACACAGGCGGAACTAATGAAAAACTGTTTTTT. Translating it yields CASSYTGGTNEKLFF.